A single sample is the source of the 29 T cell receptor beta chains below, sequenced in a study of CD8 T cells in cerebrospinal fluid in Alzheimer's disease. One entry per CDR3 protein, without DNA, is what TCRdb gives after re-calling the 10x single-cell sequencing reads. The sample shows approximately 1,200 distinct CDR3 sequences, and approximately 16% sits with its ten largest clones. The sequenced sample was cerebrospinal fluid. These receptors all stem from a human donor with Parkinson's disease.

This clonotype is identified as medium-sized (0.01 to 0.1%) from frequency. This chain uses TRBV12-3 or TRBV12-4 with TRBJ1-6. The CDR3 totals 13 residues. The CDR3 here is CASSKIYNSPLHF.

The rearrangement uses TRBV6-5 and TRBJ1-3; lacking DNA, the TRBD1 call made by TCRdb goes unchecked. Germline V CDR1 and CDR2: MNHEY, SVGAGI. The CDR3 totals 15 residues. CDR3 sequence reads: CASSWGLGSGNTIYF.

The V and J genes are TRBV11-2 and TRBJ2-1; checking the TCRdb D call of TRBD1 is not possible without DNA. The CDR3 covers 15 residues. Germline V gene data show CDR1 as SGHAT and CDR2 as FQNNGV. The CDR3 here is CASSLSPTGRDEQFF.

The chain recombines TRBV28 with TRBJ2-2; TCRdb reports TRBD1, a call that lacks DNA to check it against. Germline CDR1 is MDHEN and CDR2 is SYDVKM. The CDR3 is 15 amino acids. The CDR3 reads CASTVGRAGTGELFF.

This clonotype is identified as medium-sized from frequency. This chain uses TRBV6-6 with TRBJ1-1. Germline V gives CDR1 MNHNY, CDR2 SVGAGI (reference sequence). The length of the CDR3 is 13 residues. The CDR3 is CASSSREGTEAFF.

This clonotype is labeled medium-sized (0.01 to 0.1%) based on frequency. The V call is TRBV2, the J call TRBJ1-1; as DNA is missing, the TRBD1 call by TCRdb cannot be tested. This CDR3 has 15 residues. Germline CDR1 is SNHLY and CDR2 is FYNNEI. CDR3 sequence reads: CASSEPSTGVTEAFF.

This clonotype registers large by frequency. The rearrangement uses TRBV28 and TRBJ2-7; TCRdb picks TRBD2, but there is no DNA to check that call. Germline V gives CDR1 MDHEN, CDR2 SYDVKM. The CDR3 loop spans 16 amino acids. CDR3 protein: CASSTIAGGPDYEQYF.

This clonotype shows up as medium-sized (0.01 to 0.1%) by frequency. The chain recombines TRBV6-5 with TRBJ2-6; as DNA is missing, the TRBD1 call by TCRdb cannot be tested. CDR1 and CDR2 (germline): MNHEY, SVGAGI. This CDR3 is 16 amino acids long. The CDR3 region is CASSYRRGAGANVLTF.

This clonotype is identified as medium-sized from frequency. The V and J genes are TRBV13 and TRBJ1-6; TCRdb picks TRBD1, but there is no DNA to check that call. This CDR3 spans 17 amino acids. Germline V CDR1 and CDR2: PRHDT, FYEKMQ (reference sequence). The CDR3 loop reads CASSFLQGTQGNSPLHF.

Considering frequency, this clonotype is large. This rearrangement joins TRBV15 to TRBJ2-2; the D call of TRBD2 rests on TCRdb alone, since no DNA is present to check it. CDR3 length equals 14 residues. Germline V gene sequence: CDR1 LNHNV, CDR2 YYDKDF (reference sequence). This chain's CDR3 is CATSRVASAGELFF.

Frequency places this clonotype as large (0.1 to 1%). The gene calls are TRBV18 and TRBJ2-1. The CDR3 consists of 16 residues. CDR1 is KGHSH and CDR2 is LQKENI in the germline V gene. The CDR3 is CASSPPERISYNEQFF.

This clonotype is classed as medium-sized (0.01 to 0.1%) by frequency. The genes are TRBV11-2 and TRBJ2-5; the TRBD2 assignment by TCRdb is unverifiable without DNA. CDR1 and CDR2 (germline): SGHAT, FQNNGV. This CDR3 has 15 residues. CDR3 amino acids: CASSLVGTRGETQYF.

This clonotype counts as large (0.1 to 1%) by frequency. The chain employs TRBV20-1 and TRBJ2-3; the TCRdb D gene call, TRBD1, has no DNA to confirm it. CDR1 DFQATT and CDR2 SNEGSKA come from the germline V gene (reference sequence). The CDR3 runs to 14 residues. The CDR3: CSAQGQRSFDTQYF.

This clonotype is identified as medium-sized (0.01 to 0.1%) from frequency. The chain recombines TRBV7-9 with TRBJ1-3. Germline V CDR1 and CDR2: SEHNR, FQNEAQ (reference sequence). The CDR3 is made up of 13 amino acids. The CDR3 region is CASEPSSGNTIYF.

Frequency places this clonotype as medium-sized. V usage is TRBV20-1 and J usage is TRBJ2-7; checking the TCRdb D call of TRBD2 is not possible without DNA. The germline gives CDR1 DFQATT, CDR2 SNEGSKA (reference sequence). The CDR3 extends over 17 amino acids. The CDR3 protein is CSATFGGTLPLTGEQYF.

According to its frequency, this clonotype is medium-sized (0.01 to 0.1%). J is TRBJ1-2 and V is TRBV19; no DNA is available, so the TRBD1 call from TCRdb remains unchecked. Germline CDR1 is LNHDA and CDR2 is SQIVND (reference sequence). The CDR3 has 13 residues. The CDR3: CASSLYRGDGYTF.

By frequency, this clonotype registers medium-sized (0.01 to 0.1%). J is TRBJ2-3 and V is TRBV5-8; checking the TCRdb D call of TRBD1 is not possible without DNA. Germline V gene lookup returns CDR1 SGHTS and CDR2 YDEGEE. The CDR3 runs to 15 residues. This CDR3 reads CASSILQGVSDTQYF.

V usage is TRBV14 and J usage is TRBJ2-7. The CDR3 is 13 amino acids. From germline, CDR1 is SGHDN and CDR2 FVKESK. The CDR3 sequence is CASSHQTFTEQYF.

The V gene is TRBV7-3, the J gene TRBJ2-1; the D gene TCRdb calls, TRBD2, cannot be checked with no DNA. The CDR3 is 18 residues long. CDR1 is SGHTA, CDR2 FQGTGA, per germline. The CDR3: CASSVTGLAGTAVNEQFF.

This clonotype is called medium-sized based on its frequency. The J gene is TRBJ1-1, the V gene TRBV6-5; with no DNA, the TCRdb D assignment of TRBD1 cannot be verified. From germline, CDR1 is MNHEY and CDR2 SVGAGI. The CDR3 length is 13 residues. The CDR3 sequence: CASSYSNREWAFF.

This clonotype is deemed medium-sized (0.01 to 0.1%) by its frequency. The rearrangement uses TRBV6-5 and TRBJ2-7. The length of the CDR3 is 11 residues. Looked up from germline, CDR1 is MNHEY and CDR2 is SVGAGI. The CDR3 sequence is CASSHGHEQYF.

The V gene is TRBV9, the J gene TRBJ2-5. CDR1 SGDLS and CDR2 YYNGEE come from the germline V gene. This CDR3 is built from 15 residues. CDR3 loop: CASSVDAQYQETQYF.

The CDR3 spells CASSPLSRTRGTNYAQYF. The genes are TRBV11-2 and TRBJ2-7; lacking DNA, the TRBD2 call made by TCRdb goes unchecked. This CDR3 has 18 amino acids. CDR1 and CDR2 from the germline V gene are SGHAT and FQNNGV. The full variable domain, with the rest looked up from reference TRBV11-2 and TRBJ2-7, is EAGVAQSPRYKIIEKRQSVAFWCNPISGHATLYWYQQILGQGPKLLIQFQNNGVVDDSQLPKDRFSAERLKGVDSTLKIQPAKLEDSAVYLCASSPLSRTRGTNYAQYFGPGTRLTVT.

By frequency, this clonotype is medium-sized (0.01 to 0.1%). This chain joins TRBV28 and TRBJ1-3; TCRdb's assignment of TRBD1 cannot be checked, as there is no DNA. Germline V gives CDR1 MDHEN, CDR2 SYDVKM. This CDR3 spans 17 amino acids. CDR3 in amino acids: CASSLWTASSSGNTIYF.

Its frequency marks this clonotype as medium-sized (0.01 to 0.1%). The chain combines TRBV20-1 with TRBJ2-3; TCRdb returns TRBD1, unconfirmable since there is no DNA. Germline assignment: CDR1 DFQATT and CDR2 SNEGSKA (reference sequence). The CDR3 runs 12 residues. CDR3 protein: CSASQGEDTQYF.

By frequency, this clonotype registers medium-sized. The V gene is TRBV20-1, the J gene TRBJ2-1; absent DNA, TCRdb's TRBD1 call cannot be checked. The CDR3 runs 14 residues. The germline V gene has CDR1 DFQATT and CDR2 SNEGSKA (reference sequence). CDR3 region: CSARDLARGQGIIF.

This clonotype is medium-sized (0.01 to 0.1%) by frequency. The rearrangement uses TRBV4-3 and TRBJ2-5; there is no DNA to check the TCRdb D call of TRBD2. The CDR3 covers 15 residues. Germline V gives CDR1 LGHNA, CDR2 YSLEER. The CDR3 loop reads CASSQDAGGGETQYF.

Frequency places this clonotype as medium-sized. The V and J genes are TRBV7-8 and TRBJ2-5; absent DNA, TCRdb's TRBD2 call cannot be checked. Germline CDR1 SGHVS, CDR2 FQNEAQ. The CDR3 is made up of 14 amino acids. The CDR3 here is CASSLQAGGETQYF.

V is TRBV4-2 and J is TRBJ1-1; TCRdb's assignment of TRBD1 cannot be checked, as there is no DNA. This CDR3 has 14 residues. The germline V gene has CDR1 LGHNA and CDR2 YNFKEQ. CDR3 in amino acids: CASSQVGQDTEAFF.